The next 5 T cell receptor beta chains were all read from a single sample in a study of identical twins. TCRdb re-derived calls from the 5' RACE reads in MiXCR, one entry per CDR3 protein. The sample contains about 490,000 distinct CDR3 sequences, approximately 16% of which appear only once. These data were likewise used in another study, on yellow fever vaccine responses in identical twins.

The sequenced sample consisted of CD4+ T cells sorted from blood. The receptors were gathered from a woman between 18 and 30 years old in good health.

CDR3 loop: CASSLASGGNNEQFF. The CDR3 DNA follows: TGTGCCAGCAGCTTAGCTAGCGGGGGCAACAATGAGCAGTTCTTC. The chain carries TRBV7-2 and TRBJ2-1; 9 bases are a match to TRBD2. This CDR3 spans 15 amino acids. J lost 5 bases, V lost 0 bases, and 2 bases had no gene match. Germline values: CDR1 SGHTA, CDR2 FQGNSA.

This clonotype was observed many times. This rearrangement joins TRBV12-3 or TRBV12-4 to TRBJ2-1; TRBD2 agrees at 13 bases. The CDR3 spans 15 residues. V shed 5 bases, J shed 7 bases, and the junction held 5 bases outside the gene matches. This chain's CDR3 is CASSTSGRAWNEQFF. For the CDR3, the DNA is TGTGCCAGCAGTACTAGCGGGAGGGCCTGGAATGAGCAGTTCTTC.

This clonotype was seen more than once but under ten times. J is TRBJ1-2 and V is TRBV29-1; D unclear. Trimming pared 3 bases from V and 6 bases from J, leaving 8 bases between. The germline V gene encodes CDR1 SQVTM and CDR2 ANQGSEA. The CDR3 is made up of 11 amino acids. The DNA of the CDR3 is TGCAGCGTTGAGTTGCAGAATGGCTACACCTTC. Translated: CSVELQNGYTF.

The table lists this clonotype with a few counts. This chain joins TRBV2 and TRBJ2-1, with 12 nucleotides matching TRBD2. This CDR3 contains 18 residues. Germline CDR1 and CDR2: SNHLY and FYNNEI. J gave up 1 base and V 8 bases, and 12 bases lay outside the gene matches. The CDR3 nucleotides are TGTGCCAGCGTGAGGGCACTAGCGGGAGGACCTTCCTACAATGAGCAGTTCTTC. This encodes CASVRALAGGPSYNEQFF.

The chain couples TRBV5-1 to TRBJ1-1; D not certain. CDR1 is SGHRS and CDR2 is YFSETQ in the germline V gene. The CDR3 sequence is 15 residues long. The V and J ends lost 4 bases and 3 bases respectively, with 16 bases between them. Here the CDR3 DNA reads TGCGCCAGCAGCCCGAGAGTGGGGATTGACACTGAAGCTTTCTTT. Its protein product is CASSPRVGIDTEAFF.